These T cell receptor beta chains were read from a single sample in a study of cytomegalovirus exposure and HLA in healthy donors. Assay: immunoSEQ multiplex PCR; the TCRdb copy retains only in-frame clones and omits some. Listed are 150,000 to 250,000 clones; almost 0.75% falls within the top ten. The source material was PBMCs. The receptors were sampled from a boy younger than 18 in good health and CMV-seronegative. The CDR3 runs from the conserved cysteine through the conserved F or W. The D gene is left open where the match is weak.

>TRBV7-2|TRBD2|TRBJ2-5
CASSLGLAGGPRETQYF
TGTGCCAGCAGCTTAGGACTAGCGGGGGGGCCTAGAGAGACCCAGTACTTC
>TRBV15|TRBD1|TRBJ1-4
CATSSATGGGEKLFF
TGTGCCACCAGCAGTGCGACAGGGGGTGGTGAAAAACTGTTTTTT
>TRBV12-5|NA|TRBJ2-3
CASGLVPVWERVTDTQYF
TGTGCTAGTGGTTTGGTACCAGTTTGGGAGAGGGTCACAGATACGCAGTATTTT
>TRBV9|TRBD2|TRBJ2-5
CASSVAGGLAGMETQYF
TGTGCCAGCAGCGTAGCAGGGGGACTAGCGGGTATGGAGACCCAGTACTTC
>TRBV10-2|NA|TRBJ2-1
CASSAGSEQFF
TGCGCCAGCAGTGCTGGGAGTGAGCAGTTCTTC
>TRBV4-2|NA|TRBJ1-1
CASSPIPTWNTEAFF
TGTGCCAGCAGCCCAATACCGACATGGAACACTGAAGCTTTCTTT
>TRBV19|NA|TRBJ1-1
CASTSIQGWPEAFF
TGTGCCAGTACCTCCATACAGGGCTGGCCTGAAGCTTTCTTT
>TRBV11-2|TRBD1|TRBJ1-1
CASSSLGTGDTEAFF
TGTGCCAGCAGCTCCCTTGGGACAGGGGACACTGAAGCTTTCTTT
>TRBV28|NA|TRBJ2-1
CASSPGYNEQFF
TGTGCCAGCAGTCCGGGGTACAATGAGCAGTTCTTC
>TRBV5-1|TRBD2|TRBJ2-4
CASSLVPSGKNIQYF
TGCGCCAGCAGCTTGGTGCCTAGCGGGAAAAACATTCAGTACTTC
>TRBV9|NA|TRBJ1-4
CASSVDSINEKLFF
TGTGCCAGCAGCGTAGACAGCATTAATGAAAAACTGTTTTTT